The 9 T cell receptor beta chains given below trace back to one sample, sequenced in a study of PD-L1 blockade in urothelial cancer. TCRdb's copy holds only in-frame clones and misses some; the assay was immunoSEQ multiplex PCR. Among tens of thousands of clones, roughly 89% were seen once, and the ten largest hold around 1.5%. Time point given: pretreatment peripheral blood. The specimen comprised PBMCs, sampled around atezolizumab (anti-PD-L1) treatment. The receptors derive from a man between 60 and 75 years old with urothelial cancer.

This chain joins TRBV7-2 and TRBJ2-1; the D gene is possibly TRBD2 (6 bases). This CDR3 region has 14 residues. The V end was cut by 5 bases, the J end by 4 bases, with 12 bases between. CDR1 and CDR2 from the germline V gene are SGHTA and FQGNSA. The chain's CDR3 is CASSPIRGYNEQFF. CDR3 bases: TGTGCCAGCAGCCCGATCCGGGGGTACAATGAGCAGTTCTTC.

The DNA of the CDR3 is TGTGCCAGCAGCAGTATTAGCGGACTACCCTACGAGCAGTACTTC. As protein: CASSSISGLPYEQYF. The rearrangement links TRBV11-2 to TRBJ2-7; maybe TRBD2 (6 bases). V lost 5 bases and J 2 bases, leaving 16 bases between the germline ends. Germline V CDR1 and CDR2: SGHAT, FQNNGV. This CDR3 has 15 amino acids.

The V and J genes are TRBV6-1 and TRBJ1-2; 8 bases line up with TRBD1. V shed 3 bases and J 0 bases; nucleotides not matched to a gene: 12. This CDR3 region has 18 residues. Germline loops: CDR1 MNHNS, CDR2 SASEGT. CDR3 sequence: CASSDQFTRQGSNYGYTF. The CDR3 nucleotides read TGTGCCAGCAGTGACCAATTTACCCGACAGGGGTCTAACTATGGCTACACCTTC.

The chain combines TRBV6-6 with TRBJ2-3; 8 positions match TRBD1. V was clipped by 7 bases and J by 2 bases; unmatched bases: 2. The CDR3 has 13 residues. CDR1 and CDR2 from the germline V gene are MNHNY and SVGAGI (reference sequence). The CDR3 sequence is CASTQGATDTQYF. CDR3 sequence (DNA): TGTGCCAGCACCCAGGGGGCCACAGATACGCAGTATTTT.

The rearrangement links TRBV4-1 to TRBJ2-5; the match to TRBD2 covers 12 bases. CDR3 size: 16 residues. The trim removed 5 bases at V and 5 bases at J, leaving 9 bases unmatched. The germline V gene encodes CDR1 MGHRA and CDR2 YSYEKL. The DNA for the CDR3 is TGCGCCAGCAGCAAAAGACTAGCGGGGGTTGGGGAGACCCAGTACTTC. Residues: CASSKRLAGVGETQYF.

The chain links TRBV9 to TRBJ1-1; D remains ambiguous. Germline CDR1 SGDLS, CDR2 YYNGEE. CDR3 length: 13 amino acids. The V end was cut by 4 bases, the J end by 1 base, with 8 bases between. CDR3 amino acids: CASSPPSNTEAFF. The CDR3 DNA sequence: TGTGCCAGCAGCCCCCCATCGAACACTGAAGCTTTCTTT.

The chain has TRBV4-1 and TRBJ2-1, with 15 nucleotides matching TRBD2. The CDR3 spans 20 residues. Trimming removed 1 base from V and 0 bases from J; junction bases left unmatched: 7. Germline loops: CDR1 MGHRA, CDR2 YSYEKL. CDR3 DNA: TGCGCCAGCAGCCAAGTTCAGGGACTAGCGGGAGGTGTCTCCTACAATGAGCAGTTCTTC. Its translation: CASSQVQGLAGGVSYNEQFF.

The chain combines TRBV6-1 with TRBJ2-2, with D possibly being TRBD2 (5 bases). This CDR3 contains 15 residues. In germline, CDR1 is MNHNS, CDR2 SASEGT. V dropped 2 bases and J dropped 2 bases, with 9 bases sitting between them. The CDR3 DNA follows: TGTGCCAGCAGTGAATACGGACTCAACACCGGGGAGCTGTTTTTT. Translated, it gives CASSEYGLNTGELFF.

This clone was seen just once. The chain links TRBV5-1 to TRBJ1-2; D ambiguous. Looked up from germline, CDR1 is SGHRS and CDR2 is YFSETQ. Deletions cut 0 bases from V and 0 bases from J, with 6 bases between. The CDR3 loop spans 14 amino acids. CDR3 residues: CASSLDVANYGYTF. In DNA form, the CDR3 reads TGCGCCAGCAGCTTGGATGTAGCTAACTATGGCTACACCTTC.